This TCR beta chain was captured in a study of blood T cell repertoires in COVID-19. For the study at large: Samples representing acute and convalescent COVID-19 were sourced from the United States, Italy and Spain. PBMCs, B-cell-depleted T cells, or T cells were the source of the cDNA or gDNA that made up the material.

In the original workflow: The assay estimated nucleated cells by amplifying reference gene primers. Profiling relied on immunoSEQ multiplex PCR, and the TCRdb table lists in-frame clones only, not all of them. The V and J calls and the clone size are those of that table, but D and trimming were determined from the DNA. Of 100,000 to 150,000 clones in the sample, around 76% are singletons; the top ten hold over 4.5%. The receptor was derived from a man aged 55 to 70 with acute or convalescent COVID-19. Input material: peripheral blood.

This CDR3 reads CASRREGQNTQYF. The CDR3 DNA sequence: TGTGCCAGTAGGCGGGAGGGCCAAAATACGCAGTATTTT. The rearrangement links TRBV19 to TRBJ2-3; 9 bases line up with TRBD2. Germline CDR1 LNHDA, CDR2 SQIVND (reference sequence). This CDR3 is built from 13 residues. With 6 bases clipped from V and 7 bases from J, the junction kept 5 bases outside the gene matches. The variable domain in full, with the rest retrieved from reference TRBV19 and TRBJ2-3, is DGGITQSPKYLFRKEGQNVTLSCEQNLNHDAMYWYRQDPGQGLRLIYYSQIVNDFQKGDIAEGYSVSREKKESFPLTVTSAQKNPTAFYLCASRREGQNTQYFGPGTRLTVL.